One and the same sample provided the 13 T cell receptor beta chains below, sequenced in a study of shared clonotypes between healthy human individuals. The table came from immunoSEQ multiplex PCR; TCRdb's copy has only in-frame clones and leaves some out. The sample holds about 560,000 clones, roughly 72% seen once. Sequencing was performed on PBMCs. The receptor set was obtained from a woman in her thirties or forties in good health. Some clones in this sample may be carry-over from other donors' samples.

The sample holds many counts of this clone. The rearrangement uses TRBV30 and TRBJ1-2, with D possibly matching TRBD1 (5 bases). Trimming cost V 2 bases and J 0 bases, with 10 bases left between them. Germline-derived CDR1 and CDR2 are GTSNPN and SVGIG (reference sequence). The CDR3 length is 14 residues. As DNA, the CDR3 is TGTGCCTGGAGTCGGGACCGAGCTAACTATGGCTACACCTTC. It yields the protein CAWSRDRANYGYTF. Combining the CDR3 with reference TRBV30 and TRBJ1-2 gives the whole variable domain SQTIHQWPATLVQPVGSPLSLECTVEGTSNPNLYWYRQAAGRGLQLLFYSVGIGQISSEVPQNLSASRPQDRQFILSSKKLLLSDSGFYLCAWSRDRANYGYTFGSGTRLTVV.

This clone was seen a single time. The rearrangement links TRBV15 to TRBJ2-1, with 8 bases fitting TRBD2. This CDR3 is built from 15 residues. Germline V lookup: CDR1 LNHNV, CDR2 YYDKDF (reference sequence). Losses at the gene ends were 1 base for V and 3 bases for J; bases not matched to a gene: 2. CDR3 nucleotide sequence: TGTGCCACCAGCAGAGGACGGGAGGGCTACAATGAGCAGTTCTTC. As protein: CATSRGREGYNEQFF.

This chain links TRBV27 with TRBJ2-1; D call uncertain. CDR3 length: 14 amino acids. Germline values: CDR1 MNHEY, CDR2 SMNVEV (reference sequence). The V end was cut by 5 bases, the J end by 8 bases, with 16 bases between. The CDR3 spells CASSRSRTIDEQFF. Written as DNA, the CDR3 is TGTGCCAGCAGTAGGTCCAGGACGATCGATGAGCAGTTCTTC.

The chain links TRBV7-6 to TRBJ2-1, with a tentative D call TRBD1 (6 bases). Germline values: CDR1 SGHVS, CDR2 FNYEAQ. CDR3 length equals 16 residues. The V and J ends lost 7 bases and 2 bases respectively, with 18 bases between them. CDR3 sequence (DNA): TGTGCCAGCACTAGAGCTCTGGGGGCCACCTACAATGAGCAGTTCTTC. This codes for CASTRALGATYNEQFF.

The rearrangement joins TRBV5-1 to TRBJ2-5; the D gene is possibly TRBD1 (7 bases). V shed 4 bases and J shed 5 bases, with 12 bases lying between them. Germline CDR1 SGHRS, CDR2 YFSETQ. This CDR3 spans 13 amino acids. CDR3 bases: TGCGCCAGCAGCCCGCAGGGGGGCGAGACCCAGTACTTC. Translation gives CASSPQGGETQYF.

The CDR3 is CASSASGISNEQFF. DNA for the CDR3: TGCGCCAGCAGCGCTAGCGGGATCAGCAATGAGCAGTTCTTC. The J gene is TRBJ2-1, the V gene TRBV5-1; TRBD2 agrees at 9 bases. CDR3 length: 14 residues. V was clipped by 4 bases and J by 6 bases; unmatched bases: 5. Germline V gene sequence: CDR1 SGHRS, CDR2 YFSETQ.

The chain joins TRBV6-6 to TRBJ1-4; D is undetermined. The germline V gene encodes CDR1 MNHNY and CDR2 SVGAGI (reference sequence). V lost 2 bases, J lost 8 bases, and 15 bases lay in between. The CDR3 totals 15 residues. The CDR3 sequence is CASSYPSEAVEKLFF. CDR3 DNA sequence: TGTGCCAGCAGTTACCCGTCGGAGGCGGTGGAAAAACTGTTTTTT.

The CDR3 bases are TGTGCCAGCACTGCGGGACAGGGGAATGAAAAACTGTTTTTT. It encodes CASTAGQGNEKLFF. The J gene is TRBJ1-4, the V gene TRBV28, with 10 bases matching TRBD1. With 7 bases clipped from V and 5 bases from J, the junction kept 4 bases outside the gene matches. The CDR3 loop spans 14 amino acids. Germline assignment: CDR1 MDHEN and CDR2 SYDVKM.

Only one count was recorded for this clone. The rearrangement links TRBV18 to TRBJ2-1; 7 bases map to TRBD2. Per the germline V gene, CDR1 is KGHSH and CDR2 is LQKENI. Trimming at V came to 3 bases and at J to 8 bases, leaving 13 bases not matched to a gene. This CDR3 contains 16 residues. This CDR3 is CASSPQTSLATDEQFF. For the CDR3, the DNA is TGTGCCAGCTCACCGCAGACTAGCCTAGCTACTGATGAGCAGTTCTTC.

The V gene is TRBV7-2, the J gene TRBJ2-3; D gene uncertain. This CDR3 contains 14 residues. Between the trimmed V and J ends, which lost 1 base and 2 bases, there was a span of 7 bases. CDR1 SGHTA and CDR2 FQGNSA come from the germline V gene. CDR3 region: CASSLVSSTDTQYF. Written as DNA, the CDR3 is TGTGCCAGCAGCTTAGTATCGTCCACAGATACGCAGTATTTT.

The chain is built from TRBV29-1 and TRBJ2-2, with TRBD2 identical over 11 bases. The ends lost 4 bases at V and 6 bases at J; junction bases unmatched: 1. From germline, CDR1 is SQVTM and CDR2 ANQGSEA. The CDR3 is 13 amino acids. This CDR3 is CSVVAGGAGELFF. The CDR3 coding sequence is TGCAGCGTTGTAGCGGGAGGGGCCGGGGAGCTGTTTTTT.

This clone was recorded once. The chain uses TRBV18 and TRBJ1-4, with 8 bases identical to TRBD1. J lost 3 bases, V lost 10 bases, and 19 bases had no gene match. This CDR3 has 18 residues. Looked up from germline, CDR1 is KGHSH and CDR2 is LQKENI. The CDR3 here is CATRLHRGNRHPNEKLFF. Written as DNA, the CDR3 is TGTGCCACCCGCCTCCACAGGGGGAATCGCCACCCTAATGAAAAACTGTTTTTT.

This rearrangement joins TRBV18 to TRBJ1-6; D remains ambiguous. CDR1 and CDR2 from the germline V gene are KGHSH and LQKENI. The CDR3 consists of 14 residues. Trimming pared 8 bases from V and 6 bases from J, leaving 14 bases between. DNA for the CDR3: TGTGCCAGCCACGGATCTGGGAGTAATTCACCCCTCCACTTT. Translated, it gives CASHGSGSNSPLHF.